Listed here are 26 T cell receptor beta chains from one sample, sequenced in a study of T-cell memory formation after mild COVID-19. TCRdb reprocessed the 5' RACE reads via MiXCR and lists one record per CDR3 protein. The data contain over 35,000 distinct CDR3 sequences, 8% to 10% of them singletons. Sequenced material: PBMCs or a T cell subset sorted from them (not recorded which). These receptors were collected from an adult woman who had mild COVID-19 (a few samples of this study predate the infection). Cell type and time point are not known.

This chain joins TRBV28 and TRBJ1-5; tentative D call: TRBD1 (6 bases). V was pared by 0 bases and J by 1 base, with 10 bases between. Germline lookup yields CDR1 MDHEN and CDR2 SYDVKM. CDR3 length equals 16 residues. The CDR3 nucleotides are TGTGCCAGCAGTTTATGGGAGGGGGTGAGCAATCAGCCCCAGCATTTT. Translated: CASSLWEGVSNQPQHF. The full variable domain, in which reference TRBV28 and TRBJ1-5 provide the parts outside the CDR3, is DVKVTQSSRYLVKRTGEKVFLECVQDMDHENMFWYRQDPGLGLRLIYFSYDVKMKEKGDIPEGYSVSREKKERFSLILESASTNQTSMYLCASSLWEGVSNQPQHFGDGTRLSIL.

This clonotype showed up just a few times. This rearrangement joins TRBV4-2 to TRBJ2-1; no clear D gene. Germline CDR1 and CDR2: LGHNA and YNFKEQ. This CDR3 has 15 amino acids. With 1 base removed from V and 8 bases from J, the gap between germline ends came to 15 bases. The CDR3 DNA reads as TGTGCCAGCAGCCAAGCCTCTGGGCTCAGATATGAGCAGTTCTTC. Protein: CASSQASGLRYEQFF.

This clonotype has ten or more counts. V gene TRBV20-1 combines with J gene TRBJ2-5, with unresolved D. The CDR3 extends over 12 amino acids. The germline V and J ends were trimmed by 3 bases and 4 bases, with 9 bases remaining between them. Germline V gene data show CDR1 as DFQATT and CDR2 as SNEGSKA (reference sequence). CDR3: CSASTVGETQYF. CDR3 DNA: TGCAGTGCTAGTACTGTAGGAGAGACCCAGTACTTC.

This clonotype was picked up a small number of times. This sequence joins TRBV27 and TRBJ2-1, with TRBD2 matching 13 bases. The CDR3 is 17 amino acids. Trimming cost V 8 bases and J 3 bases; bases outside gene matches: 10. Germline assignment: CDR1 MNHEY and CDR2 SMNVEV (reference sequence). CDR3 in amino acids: CASSRTSGSLIYNEQFF. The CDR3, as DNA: TGTGCCAGCTCTCGGACTAGCGGGAGTCTAATCTACAATGAGCAGTTCTTC.

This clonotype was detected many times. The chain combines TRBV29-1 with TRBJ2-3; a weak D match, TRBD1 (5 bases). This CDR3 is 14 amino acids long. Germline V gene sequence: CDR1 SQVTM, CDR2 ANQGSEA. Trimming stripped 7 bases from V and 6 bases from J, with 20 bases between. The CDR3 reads CSAGTQGLVDTQYF. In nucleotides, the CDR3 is TGCAGCGCCGGAACGCAGGGCTTGGTGGATACGCAGTATTTT.

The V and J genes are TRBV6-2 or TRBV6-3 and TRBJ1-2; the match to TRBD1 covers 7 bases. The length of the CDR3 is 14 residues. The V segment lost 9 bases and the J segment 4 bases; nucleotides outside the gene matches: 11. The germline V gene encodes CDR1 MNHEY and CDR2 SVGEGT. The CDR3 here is CASRNPGQIYGYTF. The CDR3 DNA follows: TGTGCCAGTCGGAACCCGGGACAGATCTATGGCTACACCTTC.

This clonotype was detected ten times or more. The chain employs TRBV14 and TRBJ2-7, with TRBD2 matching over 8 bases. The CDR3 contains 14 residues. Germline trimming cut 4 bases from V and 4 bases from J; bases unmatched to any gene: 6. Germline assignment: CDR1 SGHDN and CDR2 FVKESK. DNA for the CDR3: TGTGCCAGCAGCCCGGCGGGAGGTGGGTACGAGCAGTACTTC. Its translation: CASSPAGGGYEQYF.

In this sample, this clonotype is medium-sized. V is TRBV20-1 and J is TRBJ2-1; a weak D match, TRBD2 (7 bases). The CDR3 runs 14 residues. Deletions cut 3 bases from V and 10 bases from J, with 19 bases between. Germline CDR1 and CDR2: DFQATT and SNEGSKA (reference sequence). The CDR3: CSASGGPVWEEQFF. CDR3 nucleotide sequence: TGCAGTGCTAGCGGGGGGCCGGTTTGGGAGGAGCAGTTCTTC.

The CDR3 here is CASSRDREREQYF. CDR3 nucleotides: TGTGCCAGCAGCCGGGACAGGGAGCGTGAGCAGTACTTC. The J gene is TRBJ2-7, the V gene TRBV11-2; 9 bases fit TRBD1. CDR1 and CDR2 (germline): SGHAT, FQNNGV. This CDR3 contains 13 residues. J lost 7 bases, V lost 5 bases, and 6 bases had no gene match.

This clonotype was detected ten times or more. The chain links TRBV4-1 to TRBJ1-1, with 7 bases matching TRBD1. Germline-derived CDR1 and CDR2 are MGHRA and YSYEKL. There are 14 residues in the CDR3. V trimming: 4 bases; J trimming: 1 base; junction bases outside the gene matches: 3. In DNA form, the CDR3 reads TGCGCCAGCAGCCGCCCAGGGGGGAACACTGAAGCTTTCTTT. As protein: CASSRPGGNTEAFF.

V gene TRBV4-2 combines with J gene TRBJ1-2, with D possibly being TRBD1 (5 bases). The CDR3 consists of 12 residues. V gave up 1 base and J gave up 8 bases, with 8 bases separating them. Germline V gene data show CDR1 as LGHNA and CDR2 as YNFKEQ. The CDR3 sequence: CASSQGTLGYTF. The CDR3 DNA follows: TGTGCCAGCAGCCAAGGGACATTGGGCTACACCTTC.

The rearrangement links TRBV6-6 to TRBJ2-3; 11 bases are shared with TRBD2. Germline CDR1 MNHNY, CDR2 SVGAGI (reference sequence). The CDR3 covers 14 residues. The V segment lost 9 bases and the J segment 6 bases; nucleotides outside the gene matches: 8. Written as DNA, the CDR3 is TGTGCCAGTAGAACTAGCGGGGGAGGTGATACGCAGTATTTT. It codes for CASRTSGGGDTQYF.

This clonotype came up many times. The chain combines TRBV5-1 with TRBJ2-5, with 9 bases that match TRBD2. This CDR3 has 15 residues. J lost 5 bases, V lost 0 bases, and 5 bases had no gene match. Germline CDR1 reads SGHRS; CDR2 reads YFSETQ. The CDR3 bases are TGCGCCAGCAGCTTGGCCCTAGCGGGAACGGAGACCCAGTACTTC. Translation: CASSLALAGTETQYF.

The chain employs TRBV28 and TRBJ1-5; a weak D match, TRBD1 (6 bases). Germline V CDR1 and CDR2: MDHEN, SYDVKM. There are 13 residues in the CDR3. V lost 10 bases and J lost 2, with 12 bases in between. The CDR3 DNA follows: TGTGCCACTCAAAACAGGGGCAATCAGCCCCAGCATTTT. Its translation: CATQNRGNQPQHF.

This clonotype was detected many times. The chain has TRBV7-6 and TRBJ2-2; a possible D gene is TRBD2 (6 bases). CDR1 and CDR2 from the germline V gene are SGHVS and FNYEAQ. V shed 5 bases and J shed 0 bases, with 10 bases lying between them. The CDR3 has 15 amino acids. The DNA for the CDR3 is TGTGCCAGCAGCCAGGTAGCGGCGAACACCGGGGAGCTGTTTTTT. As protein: CASSQVAANTGELFF.

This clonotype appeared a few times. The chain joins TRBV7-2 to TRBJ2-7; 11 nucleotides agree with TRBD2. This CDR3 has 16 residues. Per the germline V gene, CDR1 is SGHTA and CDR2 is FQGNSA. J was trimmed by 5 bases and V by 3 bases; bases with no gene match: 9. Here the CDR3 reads CASSFQPSGGTNEQYF. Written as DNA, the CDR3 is TGTGCCAGCAGCTTCCAGCCTAGCGGGGGGACAAACGAGCAGTACTTC.

The CDR3 region is CASRARGSDTEAFF. CDR3 nucleotides: TGTGCCAGCAGGGCACGAGGGAGCGACACTGAAGCTTTCTTT. The rearrangement joins TRBV12-3 or TRBV12-4 to TRBJ1-1, with no clear D. This CDR3 has 14 residues. V lost 6 bases, J lost 3 bases, and 14 bases lay in between.

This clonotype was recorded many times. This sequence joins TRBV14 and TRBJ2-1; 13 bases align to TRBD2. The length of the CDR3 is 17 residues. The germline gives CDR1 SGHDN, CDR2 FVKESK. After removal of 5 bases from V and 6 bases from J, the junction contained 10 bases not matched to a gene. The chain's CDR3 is CASSDYSGLAGVNEQFF. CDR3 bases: TGTGCCAGCAGCGATTATTCAGGACTAGCGGGAGTCAATGAGCAGTTCTTC.

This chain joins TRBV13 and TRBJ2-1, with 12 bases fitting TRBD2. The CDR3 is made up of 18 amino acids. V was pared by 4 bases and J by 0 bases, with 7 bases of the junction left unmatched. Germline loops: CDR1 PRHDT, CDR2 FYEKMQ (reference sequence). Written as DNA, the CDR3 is TGTGCCAGCAGCTCACCGACTAGCGGGGGCCGCTCCTACAATGAGCAGTTCTTC. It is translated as CASSSPTSGGRSYNEQFF.

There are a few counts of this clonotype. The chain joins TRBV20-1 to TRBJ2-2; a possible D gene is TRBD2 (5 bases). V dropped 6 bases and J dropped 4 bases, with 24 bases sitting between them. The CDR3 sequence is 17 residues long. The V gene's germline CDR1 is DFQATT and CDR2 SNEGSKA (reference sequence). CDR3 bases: TGCAGTGCGCCGTTCAAGGGAGCCCCGAGCCCCACCGGGGAGCTGTTTTTT. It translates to CSAPFKGAPSPTGELFF.

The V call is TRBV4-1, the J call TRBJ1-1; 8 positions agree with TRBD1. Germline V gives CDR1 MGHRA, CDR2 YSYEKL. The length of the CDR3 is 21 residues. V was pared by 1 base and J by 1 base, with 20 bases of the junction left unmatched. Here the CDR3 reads CASSQVSLDRARGRRNTEAFF. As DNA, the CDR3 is TGCGCCAGCAGCCAAGTATCCTTGGACAGGGCTAGAGGACGACGGAACACTGAAGCTTTCTTT.

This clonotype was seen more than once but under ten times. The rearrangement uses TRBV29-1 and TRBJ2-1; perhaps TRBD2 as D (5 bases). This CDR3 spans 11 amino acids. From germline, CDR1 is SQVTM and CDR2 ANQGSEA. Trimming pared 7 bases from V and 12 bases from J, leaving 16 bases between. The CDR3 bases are TGCAGCGCTGGGAGTAATGATGCGCAGTTCTTC. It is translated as CSAGSNDAQFF.

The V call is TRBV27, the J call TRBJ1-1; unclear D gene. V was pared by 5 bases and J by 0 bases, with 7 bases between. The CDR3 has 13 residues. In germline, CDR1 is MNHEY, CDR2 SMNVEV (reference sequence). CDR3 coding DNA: TGTGCCAGCAGTAGGGCTCTGAACACTGAAGCTTTCTTT. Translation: CASSRALNTEAFF.

The CDR3 region is CASSQGRGGLGYTF. The CDR3 DNA reads TGTGCCAGCAGCCAAGGGCGGGGTGGCTTAGGCTACACCTTC. The chain links TRBV3-1 to TRBJ1-2, with D unclear. The CDR3 contains 14 residues. Germline lookup yields CDR1 LGHDT and CDR2 YNNKEL (reference sequence). Deletions cut 1 base from V and 8 bases from J, with 14 bases between.

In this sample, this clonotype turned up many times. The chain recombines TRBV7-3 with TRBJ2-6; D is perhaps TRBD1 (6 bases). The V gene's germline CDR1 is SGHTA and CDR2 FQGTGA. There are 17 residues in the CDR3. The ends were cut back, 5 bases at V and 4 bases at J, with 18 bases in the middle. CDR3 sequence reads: CASSKNRVLSGANVLTF. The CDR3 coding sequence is TGTGCCAGCAGCAAGAACAGGGTTTTGTCCGGGGCCAACGTCCTGACTTTC.

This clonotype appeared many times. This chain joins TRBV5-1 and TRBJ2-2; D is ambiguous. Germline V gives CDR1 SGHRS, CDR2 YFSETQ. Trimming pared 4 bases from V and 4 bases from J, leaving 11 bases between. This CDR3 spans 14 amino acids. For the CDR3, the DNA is TGCGCCAGCAGCCTCCCAGGAACCACCGGGGAGCTGTTTTTT. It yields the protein CASSLPGTTGELFF.